Below, one T cell receptor beta chain is given with its context. This sample is drawn from a study of blood T cell repertoires in COVID-19. The repertoire was sequenced with immunoSEQ multiplex PCR; TCRdb's copy has only in-frame clones and lacks some. There are 130,000 to 150,000 clones in the sample; approximately 85% occur only once, and approximately 8% lies in the top ten. The CDR3 loop spans 15 amino acids. Trimming at V came to 4 bases and at J to 2 bases, leaving 4 bases not matched to a gene. The germline V gene encodes CDR1 ENHRY and CDR2 SYGVKD. The chain recombines TRBV10-3 with TRBJ2-3; TRBD1 agrees at 9 bases. Sequenced sample: peripheral blood. The sequence came from a woman aged 60 to 75 with COVID-19, enrolled during active disease. CDR3 in amino acids: CAISGTGEITDTQYF. The CDR3 DNA is TGTGCCATCAGTGGGACAGGGGAGATCACAGATACGCAGTATTTT.